One sample yielded the 23 T cell receptor beta chains listed below, sequenced in a study of T cells in women clearing cervical HPV infection. Method: immunoSEQ multiplex PCR; TCRdb's copy keeps in-frame clones and lacks some. The sample data list some 40,000 clones. The material sequenced was blood buffy coat. These receptors came from a woman aged 18-70 years with a cervical HPV16 infection that either progressed to CIN3+ or cleared (not recorded which).

Comments on this clone: The read falls 3 residues short of the CDR3 end, and the missing part is taken from the germline J gene. The gene calls are TRBV7-2 and TRBJ2-5; D possibly corresponds to TRBD2 (5 bases). There are 18 residues in the CDR3. Per germline, CDR1 SGHTA and CDR2 FQGNSA. V was clipped by 0 bases and J by 5 bases, with 22 bases between them. The CDR3 loop reads CASSLAALAVPNSETQYF. CDR3 bases read: TGTGCCAGCAGCTTAGCTGCTCTAGCAGTCCCCAACTCGGAGACC. The full variable domain, its missing parts supplied by reference TRBV7-2 and TRBJ2-5, is GAGVSQSPSNKVTEKGKDVELRCDPISGHTALYWYRQSLGQGLEFLIYFQGNSAPDKSGLPSDRFSAERTGGSVSTLTIQRTQQEDSAVYLCASSLAALAVPNSETQYFGPGTRLLVL.

Note on this clone: The read is 3 residues too short to cover the CDR3 end, so that end is filled in from the germline J gene. The gene calls are TRBV5-1 and TRBJ2-3, with 9 positions matching TRBD2. Germline assignment: CDR1 SGHRS and CDR2 YFSETQ. Losses at the gene ends were 0 bases for V and 5 bases for J; bases not matched to a gene: 4. The CDR3 is 15 amino acids. CDR3 protein: CASSLVAGGIDTQYF. The CDR3 DNA, read in part, is TGCGCCAGCAGCTTGGTGGCGGGGGGGATAGATACG.

A word on this clone: The observed sequence ends 3 residues before the CDR3 terminus, with the missing tail filled in from the germline J gene. The V gene is TRBV19, the J gene TRBJ1-1; D is perhaps TRBD1 (5 bases). CDR1 and CDR2 (germline): LNHDA, SQIVND (reference sequence). The CDR3 runs 12 residues. CDR3 amino acids: CASTPPGVGAFF. The DNA read from the CDR3 is TGTGCCAGTACCCCGCCGGGGGTCGGG.

Regarding this clone: The missing CDR3 end, 3 residues past where the read stops, is filled in from the germline J gene. The chain couples TRBV5-1 to TRBJ2-2; 11 bases match TRBD1. Germline V gene data show CDR1 as SGHRS and CDR2 as YFSETQ. The CDR3 contains 17 residues. J gave up 5 bases and V 4 bases, and 10 bases lay outside the gene matches. CDR3 DNA (partial): TGCGCCAGCAGCCTAGGCGGACAGGGGGCCGGAACCGGGGAG. It encodes CASSLGGQGAGTGE. The entire CDR3 reads CASSLGGQGAGTGELFF.

About this clone: Coverage ceases 3 residues before the CDR3 finishes, and the germline J gene fills in the end. V gene TRBV5-1 combines with J gene TRBJ2-3, with 11 bases fitting TRBD2. With 1 base clipped from V and 5 bases from J, the junction kept 0 bases outside the gene matches. The CDR3 has 14 amino acids. Germline V gene data show CDR1 as SGHRS and CDR2 as YFSETQ. The sequenced part of the CDR3 DNA is TGCGCCAGCAGCTTGACTAGCGGGGGAGATACG. Its translation: CASSLTSGGDT. The complete CDR3 reads CASSLTSGGDTQYF.

In regard to this clone: Sequencing ends 3 residues short of the CDR3 end; the germline J gene provides the rest. The rearrangement uses TRBV11-2 and TRBJ1-2; D call uncertain. CDR1 and CDR2 from the germline V gene are SGHAT and FQNNGV. The CDR3 totals 12 residues. This CDR3 is CASSLGVRGYTF. The sequenced part of the CDR3 DNA is TGTGCCAGCAGCTTAGGCGTTAGAGGC. Variable domain in full (rest from reference TRBV11-2 and TRBJ1-2): EAGVAQSPRYKIIEKRQSVAFWCNPISGHATLYWYQQILGQGPKLLIQFQNNGVVDDSQLPKDRFSAERLKGVDSTLKIQPAKLEDSAVYLCASSLGVRGYTFGSGTRLTVV.

Notes on this clone: The missing CDR3 end, 3 residues past where the read stops, is filled in from the germline J gene. This chain uses TRBV6-1 with TRBJ2-5, with D perhaps TRBD1 or TRBD2 (6 bases each). CDR3 length: 16 residues. Trimming removed 4 bases at V and 4 bases at J, with 19 bases between. The germline CDR1 and CDR2 sequences are MNHNS and SASEGT. The CDR3 is CASSGSRGGGGETQYF. CDR3 DNA, as far as it was read: TGTGCCAGCAGTGGAAGTCGAGGAGGGGGTGGAGAGACC.

In the case of this clone: The read gets to within 3 residues of the CDR3 end, and the germline J gene fills in the rest. J is TRBJ2-7 and V is TRBV20-1, with TRBD2 as a possible D gene (5 bases). This CDR3 region has 11 residues. Germline-derived CDR1 and CDR2 are DFQATT and SNEGSKA (reference sequence). With 6 bases removed from V and 2 bases from J, the gap between germline ends came to 8 bases. The CDR3 DNA, read in part, is TGCAGTGCCAGGAGGACCTACGAG. Protein product: CSARRTYE. The whole CDR3 region reads CSARRTYEQYF.

Concerning this clone itself: Coverage ceases 3 residues before the CDR3 finishes, and the germline J gene fills in the end. The chain combines TRBV2 with TRBJ1-1, with D tentatively TRBD1 (5 bases). CDR1 SNHLY and CDR2 FYNNEI come from the germline V gene. V lost 6 bases, J lost 1 base, and 12 bases lay in between. CDR3 length: 14 residues. The sequenced part of the CDR3 DNA is TGTGCCAGCAGAAAGACAGACCCGAACACTGAA. Protein sequence: CASRKTDPNTE. The full CDR3 reads CASRKTDPNTEAFF.

Points on this clone: The read comes to an end 3 residues before the CDR3 does, leaving the germline J gene to fill in the end. The chain carries TRBV2 and TRBJ1-2; TRBD1 agrees at 9 bases. The ends lost 3 bases at V and 5 bases at J; junction bases unmatched: 4. The CDR3 is 14 residues long. Per germline, CDR1 SNHLY and CDR2 FYNNEI. The CDR3 reads CASSDGQGFYGYTF. Incomplete CDR3 DNA: TGTGCCAGCAGTGATGGACAGGGGTTTTATGGC.

Points on this clone: The CDR3 end is not reached by the read, which stops 3 residues before it; the germline J gene fills it in. This chain links TRBV6-4 with TRBJ2-1, with a tentative D call TRBD1 (5 bases). Germline CDR1 and CDR2: MRHNA and SNTAGT. The CDR3 contains 15 residues. The V end was cut by 4 bases, the J end by 5 bases, with 15 bases between. The CDR3 sequence is CASSGPTDGHNEQFF. Partial CDR3 DNA: TGTGCCAGCAGTGGCCCGACAGATGGACACAATGAG.

With respect to this clone: The CDR3 goes on 3 residues after the read ends, and that part is filled in from the germline J gene. This rearrangement joins TRBV6-1 to TRBJ2-3; tentative D call: TRBD2 (5 bases). CDR3 length: 16 amino acids. V was cut by 2 bases and J by 3 bases, with 15 bases left in between. Germline V gives CDR1 MNHNS, CDR2 SASEGT. CDR3: CASSELEGTRTDTQYF. The sequenced CDR3 bases are TGTGCCAGCAGTGAATTAGAGGGTACTAGGACAGATACG.

For this clone: The read falls 3 residues short of the CDR3 end, and the missing part is taken from the germline J gene. This chain links TRBV2 with TRBJ2-2, with 7 bases matching TRBD1. Trimming removed 3 bases from V and 6 bases from J; junction bases left unmatched: 7. CDR1 is SNHLY and CDR2 is FYNNEI in the germline V gene. The CDR3 consists of 15 residues. The CDR3 spells CASSDRGRSAGELFF. The CDR3 bases that were read are TGTGCCAGCAGTGATAGGGGGCGTAGCGCCGGGGAG.

As for this clone: The sequence runs out 3 residues before the end of the CDR3; the remainder is reconstructed from the germline J gene. The chain uses TRBV7-9 and TRBJ2-1; 13 nucleotides agree with TRBD2. This CDR3 comprises 14 residues. The germline V gene encodes CDR1 SEHNR and CDR2 FQNEAQ (reference sequence). V dropped 5 bases and J dropped 9; count of bases not matched to a gene: 4. The DNA read from the CDR3 is TGTGCCAGCAGCGCACTAGCGGGGGGGCTTGAG. Protein: CASSALAGGLE. In full, the CDR3 is CASSALAGGLEQFF.

With regard to this clone: The read finishes 3 residues shy of the CDR3 end, and the germline J gene is used to complete it. The rearrangement joins TRBV5-1 to TRBJ2-1, with 7 bases that match TRBD2. CDR3 length: 16 amino acids. Germline lookup yields CDR1 SGHRS and CDR2 YFSETQ. V was clipped by 0 bases and J by 3 bases; unmatched bases: 6. CDR3 region: CASSLGAAGDYNEQFF. CDR3 DNA (partial): TGCGCCAGCAGCTTGGGAGCCGCGGGGGACTACAATGAG.

As to this clone: The CDR3 end is not reached by the read, which stops 3 residues before it; the germline J gene fills it in. The chain employs TRBV7-3 and TRBJ2-2; TRBD2 matches 12 bases. The CDR3 runs 17 residues. Germline CDR1 and CDR2: SGHTA and FQGTGA. Germline trimming cut 3 bases from V and 3 bases from J; bases unmatched to any gene: 5. The covered CDR3 bases are TGTGCCAGCAGCTTGACGAGGACTAGCGGGGACACCGGGGAG. This translates into CASSLTRTSGDTGE. The entire CDR3 reads CASSLTRTSGDTGELFF.

In the case of this clone: Sequencing ends 3 residues short of the CDR3 end; the germline J gene provides the rest. The gene calls are TRBV19 and TRBJ2-5; 7 bases are a match to TRBD2. After removal of 1 base from V and 4 bases from J, the junction contained 3 bases not matched to a gene. The CDR3 runs 14 residues. In germline, CDR1 is LNHDA, CDR2 SQIVND (reference sequence). Partial CDR3 DNA: TGTGCCAGTAGTATAGCCGGCGGGGGAGAGACC. It translates to CASSIAGGGET. In full, the CDR3 is CASSIAGGGETQYF. The variable domain in full, completed from reference TRBV19 and TRBJ2-5, reads DGGITQSPKYLFRKEGQNVTLSCEQNLNHDAMYWYRQDPGQGLRLIYYSQIVNDFQKGDIAEGYSVSREKKESFPLTVTSAQKNPTAFYLCASSIAGGGETQYFGPGTRLLVL.

A word on this clone: The CDR3 is cut off 3 residues early in the read; its end comes from the germline J gene. The chain has TRBV10-3 and TRBJ2-1; 8 bases fit TRBD1. CDR1 is ENHRY and CDR2 is SYGVKD in the germline V gene. The length of the CDR3 is 15 residues. The V and J ends lost 8 bases and 8 bases, in that order; junction bases with no gene match: 14. The chain's CDR3 is CAIGDRGSTQDEQFF. Incomplete CDR3 DNA: TGTGCCATCGGCGACAGGGGATCTACACAGGATGAG.

Regarding this clone: The read falls 3 residues short of the CDR3 end, and the missing part is taken from the germline J gene. This chain uses TRBV6-1 with TRBJ2-1, with D possibly matching TRBD2 (7 bases). V shed 3 bases and J shed 8 bases, with 11 bases lying between them. The CDR3 totals 13 residues. Germline-derived CDR1 and CDR2 are MNHNS and SASEGT. CDR3 DNA (partial): TGTGCCAGCAGTGAGGGGGGGCGGGATGAG. Translation gives CASSEGGRDE. The whole CDR3 protein reads CASSEGGRDEQFF.

Concerning this clone itself: The sequence runs out 3 residues before the end of the CDR3; the remainder is reconstructed from the germline J gene. This rearrangement joins TRBV15 to TRBJ2-1, with D perhaps TRBD2 (6 bases). Germline CDR1 and CDR2: LNHNV and YYDKDF (reference sequence). The CDR3 has 13 amino acids. Trimming took off 5 bases at V and 4 bases at J, with 9 bases between the two ends. Partial CDR3 DNA: TGTGCCACCAGCTGGGGACTTTACAATGAG. This sequence encodes CATSWGLYNE. The entire CDR3 sequence reads CATSWGLYNEQFF.

With regard to this clone: Read sequence stops 3 residues before the CDR3 end, and the germline J gene provides the missing end. The gene calls are TRBV20-1 and TRBJ2-1, with 9 bases matching TRBD1. The junction had 10 bases not matched to a gene; V was cut back by 4 bases and J by 9 bases. Germline V gene lookup returns CDR1 DFQATT and CDR2 SNEGSKA (reference sequence). The CDR3 has 14 amino acids. The sequenced part of the CDR3 DNA is TGCAGTGCTAAACAGGGGGCAGGGGCGGGTGAG. This encodes CSAKQGAGAGE. The CDR3, in full, reads CSAKQGAGAGEQFF.

On this clone itself: Sequencing ends 3 residues short of the CDR3 end; the germline J gene provides the rest. The V gene is TRBV11-2, the J gene TRBJ1-3; D gene unclear. CDR1 is SGHAT and CDR2 is FQNNGV in the germline V gene. The CDR3 is 15 amino acids. V shed 5 bases and J shed 0 bases, with 11 bases lying between them. CDR3 bases read: TGTGCCAGCAGCCCTCTGGAGGGCTCTGGAAACACC. This gives the protein CASSPLEGSGNT. The whole CDR3 sequence is CASSPLEGSGNTIYF.

As for this clone: The read is 3 residues too short to cover the CDR3 end, so that end is filled in from the germline J gene. The chain combines TRBV19 with TRBJ2-1; 8 bases line up with TRBD1. The V and J ends lost 11 bases and 5 bases, in that order; junction bases with no gene match: 11. The V gene's germline CDR1 is LNHDA and CDR2 SQIVND (reference sequence). The CDR3 is 14 residues long. CDR3 residues: CACHSGTGNNEQFF. The DNA read from the CDR3 is TGTGCCTGCCACTCCGGGACAGGAAACAATGAG.